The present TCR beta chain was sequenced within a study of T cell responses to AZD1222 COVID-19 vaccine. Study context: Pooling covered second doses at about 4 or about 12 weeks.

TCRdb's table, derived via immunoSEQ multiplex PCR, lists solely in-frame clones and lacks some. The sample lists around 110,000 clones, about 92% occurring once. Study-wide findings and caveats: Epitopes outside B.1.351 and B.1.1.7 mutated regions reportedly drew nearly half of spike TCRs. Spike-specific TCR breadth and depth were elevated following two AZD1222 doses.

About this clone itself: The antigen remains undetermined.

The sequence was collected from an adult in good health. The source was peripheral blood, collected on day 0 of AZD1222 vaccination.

Here the CDR3 reads CASSSLGLNEQFF. In DNA, the CDR3 is TGTGCCAGCAGTTCTCTGGGACTAAATGAGCAGTTCTTC. The J gene is TRBJ2-1, the V gene TRBV27; 7 positions agree with TRBD2. V lost 4 bases to trimming and J lost 7 bases; unmatched junction nucleotides: 4. CDR1 is MNHEY, CDR2 SMNVEV, per germline (reference sequence). This CDR3 region has 13 residues.